This passage covers 23 T cell receptor beta chains from one sample sequenced in a study of T cell repertoires in cytomegalovirus infection. TCRdb fed the reads into MiXCR, producing one record per CDR3 protein. The table shows around 500,000 distinct CDR3 sequences, with about 42% occurring only once. The antigens of these receptors remain unknown. The specimen comprised cultured PBMCs, sampled from culture after CMV antigen stimulation. The origin of the receptors is a human donor in good health (CMV status not recorded). Some clones in this sample may be carry-over from other donors' samples.

This chain links TRBV24-1 with TRBJ1-2, with 7 bases that match TRBD1. The CDR3 consists of 16 residues. Germline CDR1 and CDR2: KGHDR and SFDVKD. J was trimmed by 4 bases and V by 3 bases; bases with no gene match: 10. The CDR3 region is CATSDTSDRTFYGYTF. The CDR3 nucleotides read TGTGCCACCAGTGATACCTCGGACAGGACCTTCTATGGCTACACCTTC.

The V gene is TRBV7-6, the J gene TRBJ2-1, with 10 bases lining up with TRBD2. After removal of 2 bases from V and 7 bases from J, the junction contained 8 bases not matched to a gene. The CDR3 sequence is 16 residues long. Germline values: CDR1 SGHVS, CDR2 FNYEAQ. The CDR3 DNA sequence: TGTGCCAGCAGCTTAATAGCGGGAGGAAGGGGGAATGAGCAGTTCTTC. Its protein product is CASSLIAGGRGNEQFF.

The rearrangement links TRBV28 to TRBJ1-1; D is possibly TRBD1 (6 bases). Per the germline V gene, CDR1 is MDHEN and CDR2 is SYDVKM. The CDR3 is made up of 12 amino acids. V was shortened by 8 bases and J by 3 bases, with 10 bases between the two germline ends. The CDR3 reads CASFSGDTEAFF. CDR3 sequence (DNA): TGTGCCAGCTTTTCAGGGGACACTGAAGCTTTCTTT.

This clonotype was detected a few times. This sequence joins TRBV5-1 and TRBJ1-6, with unresolved D. The CDR3 loop spans 16 amino acids. Germline CDR1 reads SGHRS; CDR2 reads YFSETQ. Deletions cut 3 bases from V and 9 bases from J, with 19 bases between. CDR3 protein: CASSSGAADLGSPLHF. The DNA of the CDR3 is TGCGCCAGCAGCTCGGGAGCCGCGGATCTGGGTTCACCCCTCCACTTT.

The genes are TRBV11-2 and TRBJ1-4; D is unclear. The CDR3 is 15 amino acids. The V end was cut by 3 bases, the J end by 6 bases, with 14 bases between. From germline, CDR1 is SGHAT and CDR2 FQNNGV. The CDR3 DNA is TGTGCCAGCAGCTTCGGTCCGGGGAGAGATGAAAAACTGTTTTTT. Residues: CASSFGPGRDEKLFF.

This chain joins TRBV6-6 and TRBJ1-2; TRBD1 matches 10 bases. Germline CDR1 MNHNY, CDR2 SVGAGI (reference sequence). With V trimmed by 7 bases and J by 9 bases, 8 bases remained unmatched. The CDR3 loop spans 13 amino acids. The CDR3 region has the DNA TGTGCCAGCACCCGTGGGACAGGGGATCGCTACACCTTC. Translation gives CASTRGTGDRYTF.

There are a few counts of this clonotype. The chain recombines TRBV12-3 or TRBV12-4 with TRBJ2-1, with 15 nucleotides matching TRBD2. Trimming removed 4 bases from V and 12 bases from J; junction bases left unmatched: 7. The CDR3 extends over 15 amino acids. The CDR3 spells CASSSGLAGGPWQFF. The CDR3 DNA follows: TGTGCCAGCAGTTCCGGACTAGCGGGAGGGCCCTGGCAGTTCTTC.

The chain recombines TRBV19 with TRBJ1-5; possibly TRBD1 for D (5 bases). V was shortened by 5 bases and J by 2 bases, with 13 bases between the two germline ends. The CDR3 spans 15 residues. CDR1 is LNHDA, CDR2 SQIVND, per germline (reference sequence). CDR3 loop: CASSSPRDGNQPQHF. Here the CDR3 DNA reads TGTGCCAGTAGTTCACCCCGGGACGGCAATCAGCCCCAGCATTTT.

This chain links TRBV7-2 with TRBJ2-1; a possible D gene is TRBD2 (6 bases). CDR1 and CDR2 from the germline V gene are SGHTA and FQGNSA. The CDR3 is made up of 12 amino acids. With 2 bases removed from V and 8 bases from J, the gap between germline ends came to 7 bases. Here the CDR3 DNA reads TGTGCCAGCAGCTTATGGGAGGATGAGCAGTTCTTC. This gives the protein CASSLWEDEQFF. Based on the CDR3 plus reference TRBV7-2 and TRBJ2-1, the full variable domain is GAGVSQSPSNKVTEKGKDVELRCDPISGHTALYWYRQSLGQGLEFLIYFQGNSAPDKSGLPSDRFSAERTGGSVSTLTIQRTQQEDSAVYLCASSLWEDEQFFGPGTRLTVL.

This clonotype has only a few counts. This chain connects TRBV6-6 to TRBJ2-3; 9 nucleotides line up with TRBD1. The CDR3 contains 17 residues. V gave up 6 bases and J gave up 2 bases; unmatched junction bases: 12. Per the germline V gene, CDR1 is MNHNY and CDR2 is SVGAGI (reference sequence). CDR3 amino acids: CASSPDPQGAITDTQYF. The CDR3 DNA follows: TGTGCCAGCAGCCCAGACCCACAGGGGGCGATCACAGATACGCAGTATTTT.

A few counts support this clonotype. The chain employs TRBV11-2 and TRBJ2-2, with TRBD2 matching 8 bases. Germline V lookup: CDR1 SGHAT, CDR2 FQNNGV. The length of the CDR3 is 15 residues. Unmatched junction bases numbered 8, after V lost 5 bases and J lost 6 bases. The CDR3 region is CASSPRTSPSGELFF. For the CDR3, the DNA is TGTGCCAGCAGCCCGAGGACTAGCCCATCCGGGGAGCTGTTTTTT. The complete variable domain, with remaining parts taken from reference TRBV11-2 and TRBJ2-2, reads EAGVAQSPRYKIIEKRQSVAFWCNPISGHATLYWYQQILGQGPKLLIQFQNNGVVDDSQLPKDRFSAERLKGVDSTLKIQPAKLEDSAVYLCASSPRTSPSGELFFGEGSRLTVL.

This clonotype has a handful of counts. The gene calls are TRBV4-3 and TRBJ2-7; TRBD2 aligns across 10 bases. CDR1 and CDR2 (germline): LGHNA, YSLEER. The CDR3 loop spans 18 amino acids. V lost 0 bases to trimming and J lost 0 bases; unmatched junction nucleotides: 8. This chain's CDR3 is CASSQDRGPSGSSYEQYF. The CDR3 nucleotides read TGCGCCAGCAGCCAAGATCGGGGACCTAGCGGGAGCTCCTACGAGCAGTACTTC.

The V gene is TRBV6-1, the J gene TRBJ2-3; D might be TRBD1 (6 bases). Germline V gene data show CDR1 as MNHNS and CDR2 as SASEGT. CDR3 length: 15 residues. V was pared by 2 bases and J by 3 bases, with 12 bases between. Written as DNA, the CDR3 is TGTGCCAGCAGTGAACAGGGGTTTGTAACAGATACGCAGTATTTT. It yields the protein CASSEQGFVTDTQYF.

This clonotype was counted between two and nine times. The rearrangement uses TRBV12-3 or TRBV12-4 and TRBJ1-2; TRBD1 matches at 7 bases. Trimming removed 11 bases from V and 4 bases from J; junction bases left unmatched: 7. The CDR3 runs 12 residues. CDR3 nucleotide sequence: TGTGCCGTCGGGACAGCTTTCTATGGCTACACCTTC. Translated: CAVGTAFYGYTF.

This chain links TRBV14 with TRBJ2-5; D unresolved. The germline V and J ends were trimmed by 1 base and 0 bases, with 9 bases remaining between them. The CDR3 is 15 amino acids. The V gene's germline CDR1 is SGHDN and CDR2 FVKESK. Here the CDR3 DNA reads TGTGCCAGCAGCCAAGGTCGGGTGTACCAAGAGACCCAGTACTTC. Amino acid sequence: CASSQGRVYQETQYF.

The chain combines TRBV7-2 with TRBJ2-3; 8 nucleotides align to TRBD2. CDR1 is SGHTA, CDR2 FQGNSA, per germline. The trim removed 5 bases at V and 15 bases at J, leaving 13 bases unmatched. The CDR3 sequence is 13 residues long. CDR3 sequence (DNA): TGTGCCAGCAGCGATCCGATGGGGCGGGGGGCATATTTT. Protein sequence: CASSDPMGRGAYF.

This chain links TRBV2 with TRBJ2-3; a possible D gene is TRBD1 (5 bases). Per the germline V gene, CDR1 is SNHLY and CDR2 is FYNNEI. The CDR3 covers 15 residues. Trimming removed 6 bases from V and 0 bases from J, with 13 bases in between. The chain's CDR3 is CASRQGKPSTDTQYF. The CDR3, as DNA: TGTGCCAGCAGGCAGGGAAAACCTAGCACAGATACGCAGTATTTT.

This clonotype appeared a few times. The chain carries TRBV4-1 and TRBJ2-1; weak D call: TRBD1 (6 bases). The ends were cut back, 0 bases at V and 6 bases at J, with 18 bases in the middle. Germline CDR1 reads MGHRA; CDR2 reads YSYEKL. This CDR3 spans 17 amino acids. Here the CDR3 reads CASSQDSAQGYPNEQFF. In DNA form, the CDR3 reads TGCGCCAGCAGCCAAGATTCGGCACAGGGTTATCCCAATGAGCAGTTCTTC.

This sequence joins TRBV12-3 or TRBV12-4 and TRBJ2-5, with TRBD2 matching over 9 bases. The CDR3 has 16 residues. V dropped 2 bases and J dropped 4; count of bases not matched to a gene: 8. In nucleotides, the CDR3 is TGTGCCAGCAGTTTAAGTTCGGCGGGGGGGGGAGAGACCCAGTACTTC. This translates into CASSLSSAGGGETQYF.

A word on this clonotype: A read error is possible here, since a much larger clone lies one base away. V and J are TRBV7-8 and TRBJ2-3; TRBD2 aligns across 8 bases. There are 16 residues in the CDR3. V lost 1 base and J lost 1; bases outside the gene matches: 4. Germline V lookup: CDR1 SGHVS, CDR2 FQNEAQ. CDR3 DNA: TGTGCCAGCAGCTTAGGACTAGCGATAGGCACAGATACGCAGTATTTT. It specifies CASSLGLAIGTDTQYF.

The sample holds a few counts of this clonotype. The genes are TRBV11-2 and TRBJ2-5, with D uncertain. V lost 1 base and J lost 5, with 20 bases in between. Germline V lookup: CDR1 SGHAT, CDR2 FQNNGV. This CDR3 spans 17 amino acids. This chain's CDR3 is CASSLGRGGRLGETQYF. The CDR3 coding sequence is TGTGCCAGCAGCTTAGGACGCGGCGGAAGATTGGGGGAGACCCAGTACTTC.

The chain combines TRBV10-2 with TRBJ2-2; D remains unclear. Germline V gene lookup returns CDR1 WSHSY and CDR2 SAAADI. Trimming pared 2 bases from V and 5 bases from J, leaving 6 bases between. The CDR3 sequence is 13 residues long. The CDR3 loop is CASSEMVTGELFF. For the CDR3, the DNA is TGCGCCAGCAGTGAGATGGTAACCGGGGAGCTGTTTTTT.

This clonotype was counted only a few times. The chain has TRBV7-6 and TRBJ2-3; D remains unclear. V lost 1 base and J lost 0, with 14 bases in between. Germline V gives CDR1 SGHVS, CDR2 FNYEAQ. The CDR3 has 17 amino acids. The CDR3, as DNA: TGTGCCAGCAGCTTAGAACTCGGGCTAGTTAGCACAGATACGCAGTATTTT. It translates to CASSLELGLVSTDTQYF.